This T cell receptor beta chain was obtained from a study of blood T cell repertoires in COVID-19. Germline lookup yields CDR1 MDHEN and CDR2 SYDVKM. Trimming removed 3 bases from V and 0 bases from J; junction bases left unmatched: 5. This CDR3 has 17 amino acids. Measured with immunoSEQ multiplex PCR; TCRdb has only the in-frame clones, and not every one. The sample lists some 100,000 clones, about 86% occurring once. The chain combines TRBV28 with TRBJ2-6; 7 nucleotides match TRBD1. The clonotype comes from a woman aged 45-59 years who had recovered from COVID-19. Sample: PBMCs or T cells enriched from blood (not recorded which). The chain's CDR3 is CASSFGTAASGANVLTF. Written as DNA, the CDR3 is TGTGCCAGCAGTTTCGGGACAGCCGCCTCTGGGGCCAACGTCCTGACTTTC.